These 22 T cell receptor beta chains share one sample of origin, sequenced in a study of blood T cell repertoires in COVID-19 (dated by TCRdb to the early 2020s). The library was prepared using the immunoSEQ multiplex PCR assay. In TCRdb, the immuneACCESS table is reduced to in-frame sequences with V and J assigned. These tables do not hold every clone; where another copy was compared, an unresolved V gene accounts for under half, and the others remain unexplained. For this sample there are approximately 100,000 clones; over 75% appear just once. The biggest ten clones account for more than 15% of the sample. The sample taken for sequencing was peripheral blood. These receptors came from a woman of 80 years or more with active or convalescent COVID-19.

The chain carries TRBV24-1 and TRBJ2-1; 7 bases align to TRBD1. Per germline, CDR1 KGHDR and CDR2 SFDVKD. The CDR3 sequence is 15 residues long. The junction had 1 base not matched to a gene; V was cut back by 2 bases and J by 1 base. This CDR3 reads CATSDSGQSYNEQFF. The CDR3 DNA follows: TGTGCCACCAGTGATTCGGGACAGTCCTACAATGAGCAGTTCTTC.

The CDR3 region has the DNA TGTGCTAGTGGCCTACAGGGATACACCGGGGAGCTGTTTTTT. Amino acids: CASGLQGYTGELFF. This chain joins TRBV12-5 and TRBJ2-2, with a possible D match to TRBD1 (6 bases). The germline V and J ends were trimmed by 6 bases and 3 bases, with 11 bases remaining between them. Germline CDR1 LGHNT, CDR2 FRNRAP. The CDR3 extends over 14 amino acids.

The chain is built from TRBV6-6 and TRBJ2-5, with 9 nucleotides matching TRBD2. V dropped 8 bases and J dropped 5; count of bases not matched to a gene: 12. The CDR3 length is 15 residues. Per germline, CDR1 MNHNY and CDR2 SVGAGI (reference sequence). The CDR3 coding sequence is TGTGCCAGCGGGGTAGCGGGAGAAGGGTGGGAGACCCAGTACTTC. Protein sequence: CASGVAGEGWETQYF.

A few counts support this clone. V usage is TRBV7-3 and J usage is TRBJ1-6; 9 bases line up with TRBD1. The CDR3 consists of 14 residues. V dropped 4 bases and J dropped 7; count of bases not matched to a gene: 2. CDR1 SGHTA and CDR2 FQGTGA come from the germline V gene. CDR3: CASSSTGGNSPLHF. In DNA, the CDR3 is TGTGCCAGCAGCTCGACAGGGGGGAATTCACCCCTCCACTTT.

The chain uses TRBV7-2 and TRBJ2-3; D not resolved. The V gene's germline CDR1 is SGHTA and CDR2 FQGNSA. This CDR3 is built from 14 residues. With 5 bases removed from V and 1 base from J, the gap between germline ends came to 10 bases. The CDR3 spells CASSVDTGTDTQYF. The CDR3 DNA is TGTGCCAGCAGCGTCGACACTGGCACAGATACGCAGTATTTT.

This clone has just one count. The chain carries TRBV7-9 and TRBJ1-4; 10 nucleotides match TRBD1. CDR1 and CDR2 (germline): SEHNR, FQNEAQ (reference sequence). The CDR3 covers 18 residues. The V gene end was trimmed by 1 base and the J gene end by 5 bases; junction bases not matched to a gene: 10. The DNA for the CDR3 is TGTGCCAGCAGCTTAGGGGTCTCCGGGACAGGGGACAATGAAAAACTGTTTTTT. Translating gives CASSLGVSGTGDNEKLFF.

This chain connects TRBV27 to TRBJ1-1, with unresolved D. The V and J ends lost 6 bases and 1 base respectively, with 15 bases between them. This CDR3 is 15 amino acids long. From germline, CDR1 is MNHEY and CDR2 SMNVEV (reference sequence). CDR3 sequence reads: CASSLRPGRNTEAFF. The CDR3 region has the DNA TGTGCCAGCAGCCTCCGACCGGGGAGGAACACTGAAGCTTTCTTT.

The chain couples TRBV2 to TRBJ1-2, with D maybe TRBD1 (6 bases). Trimming left V 4 bases short and J 0 bases short, with 9 bases between. The CDR3 consists of 14 residues. CDR1 SNHLY and CDR2 FYNNEI come from the germline V gene. The CDR3 bases are TGTGCCAGCAGTGTACAGGGCCCTAACTATGGCTACACCTTC. Translation: CASSVQGPNYGYTF.

On this clone: The DNA is omitted, as the CDR3 cannot be located on it reliably, and the CDR3 follows TCRdb's listing. The chain couples TRBV9 to TRBJ2-3; the table's D call, TRBD2, has no DNA check behind it. The V gene's germline CDR1 is SGDLS and CDR2 YYNGEE. The CDR3 has 16 amino acids, counting both end residues. CDR3 sequence: CASSVPLWEGGDTQYF.

This rearrangement joins TRBV7-9 to TRBJ2-5, with D possibly TRBD2 on 7 matching bases. V was pared by 0 bases and J by 0 bases, with 8 bases between. CDR3 length: 15 residues. Germline CDR1 reads SEHNR; CDR2 reads FQNEAQ (reference sequence). The chain's CDR3 is CASSLAGGHQETQYF. The CDR3 coding sequence is TGTGCCAGCAGCTTAGCCGGGGGGCACCAAGAGACCCAGTACTTC.

The chain is built from TRBV6-4 and TRBJ2-6, with D possibly being TRBD2 (5 bases). Germline V gives CDR1 MRHNA, CDR2 SNTAGT. The CDR3 contains 14 residues. Trimming took off 4 bases at V and 4 bases at J, with 8 bases between the two ends. CDR3 nucleotide sequence: TGTGCCAGCAGTGGGGAGCGGGGGGCCAACGTCCTGACTTTC. Translation gives CASSGERGANVLTF.

This clone was counted a single time. This chain joins TRBV5-1 and TRBJ2-3; 7 bases map to TRBD2. The CDR3 has 12 amino acids. CDR1 and CDR2 (germline): SGHRS, YFSETQ. Trimming at V came to 8 bases and at J to 5 bases, leaving 5 bases not matched to a gene. The CDR3 DNA sequence: TGCGCCAGTAGGCCGGGGGGAGATACGCAGTATTTT. Encoded protein: CASRPGGDTQYF.

The rearrangement joins TRBV7-3 to TRBJ1-2; TRBD1 agrees at 7 bases. The CDR3 is 14 amino acids. The trim removed 5 bases at V and 8 bases at J, leaving 11 bases unmatched. The germline V gene encodes CDR1 SGHTA and CDR2 FQGTGA. This chain's CDR3 is CASSISHVTGGYTF. The DNA for the CDR3 is TGTGCCAGCAGCATCTCCCACGTGACAGGGGGCTACACCTTC.

This rearrangement joins TRBV24-1 to TRBJ2-6; possible D gene TRBD1, 6 bases. V lost 12 bases and J lost 2, with 10 bases in between. The germline V gene has CDR1 KGHDR and CDR2 SFDVKD. The CDR3 totals 13 residues. CDR3 sequence (DNA): TGTGCCGCTAACAGGGCTGGGGCCAACGTCCTGACTTTC. Residues: CAANRAGANVLTF.

The chain is built from TRBV11-2 and TRBJ2-3; 12 bases line up with TRBD2. This CDR3 has 17 amino acids. Germline assignment: CDR1 SGHAT and CDR2 FQNNGV. Trimming cost V 5 bases and J 1 base; bases outside gene matches: 7. The chain's CDR3 is CASSPTRLAGGTDTQYF. CDR3 sequence (DNA): TGTGCCAGCAGCCCAACGCGACTAGCGGGGGGCACAGATACGCAGTATTTT.

V gene TRBV20-1 combines with J gene TRBJ2-2; D unclear. V was pared by 3 bases and J by 2 bases, with 10 bases between. The CDR3 sequence is 14 residues long. Per germline, CDR1 DFQATT and CDR2 SNEGSKA (reference sequence). The CDR3 DNA reads as TGCAGTGCTAGTCCACAGCTTAACACCGGGGAGCTGTTTTTT. Translating it yields CSASPQLNTGELFF.

The rearrangement uses TRBV5-4 and TRBJ2-3, with 11 bases lining up with TRBD2. Trimming cost V 4 bases and J 2 bases; bases outside gene matches: 9. The CDR3 consists of 17 residues. CDR1 SGHNT and CDR2 YYREEE come from the germline V gene (reference sequence). CDR3 region: CASSGASGGRNTDTQYF. CDR3 nucleotide sequence: TGTGCCAGCAGCGGGGCTAGCGGGGGGCGAAACACAGATACGCAGTATTTT.

The V and J genes are TRBV2 and TRBJ1-4; 7 nucleotides line up with TRBD1. This CDR3 has 15 amino acids. CDR1 SNHLY and CDR2 FYNNEI come from the germline V gene. Germline trimming cut 5 bases from V and 2 bases from J; bases unmatched to any gene: 5. DNA for the CDR3: TGTGCCAGCAGTCGAGACAGGGTCACTAATGAAAAACTGTTTTTT. Its translation: CASSRDRVTNEKLFF.

This clone has just a few counts. The rearrangement joins TRBV29-1 to TRBJ1-4; D is unclear. Trimming left V 4 bases short and J 6 bases short, with 12 bases between. The CDR3 consists of 13 residues. Germline CDR1 is SQVTM and CDR2 is ANQGSEA. The CDR3 sequence is CSVVWEEDEKLFF. In DNA, the CDR3 is TGCAGCGTTGTTTGGGAGGAGGATGAAAAACTGTTTTTT.

This rearrangement joins TRBV10-3 to TRBJ1-1, with 8 bases that match TRBD1. Germline-derived CDR1 and CDR2 are ENHRY and SYGVKD. The CDR3 is 13 residues long. J gave up 1 base and V 10 bases, and 5 bases lay outside the gene matches. Here the CDR3 reads CATGQGGNTEAFF. The DNA of the CDR3 is TGTGCCACCGGACAGGGCGGGAACACTGAAGCTTTCTTT.

This clone has a single count. The chain recombines TRBV4-3 with TRBJ1-1; 7 nucleotides line up with TRBD1. After removal of 0 bases from V and 4 bases from J, the junction contained 2 bases not matched to a gene. Germline V gives CDR1 LGHNA, CDR2 YSLEER. The CDR3 consists of 14 residues. CDR3 protein: CASSQEQGSTEAFF. The DNA of the CDR3 is TGCGCCAGCAGCCAAGAACAGGGGTCCACTGAAGCTTTCTTT.

This rearrangement joins TRBV19 to TRBJ1-3; D uncertain. The CDR3 sequence is 15 residues long. V lost 5 bases to trimming and J lost 0 bases, with 11 bases between them. Germline V gene lookup returns CDR1 LNHDA and CDR2 SQIVND (reference sequence). CDR3 in DNA: TGTGCCAGTAGTGCGGCGTCAAACTCTGGAAACACCATATATTTT. Translating gives CASSAASNSGNTIYF.